This TCR beta chain was identified in a study of CD8 T cells in Susac syndrome. With random hexamers, reverse transcription was performed on about 0.5 to 1 ug of RNA. The amplification used immunoSEQ multiplex PCR on TCR beta CDR3; it spanned 54 Vbeta and 13 Jbeta. Each CDR3 protein is one row after TCRdb ran MiXCR on the immunoSEQ multiplex PCR reads. The sample shows about 150,000 distinct CDR3 sequences, approximately 95% of them seen only once. CD8+ and CD4+ T cells were negatively isolated; TEMRA cells were FACS-enriched. J gave up 6 bases and V 5 bases, and 4 bases lay outside the gene matches. Per the germline V gene, CDR1 is MDHEN and CDR2 is SYDVKM. This CDR3 region has 13 residues.

The sequence came from a human donor with multiple sclerosis. The rearrangement joins TRBV28 to TRBJ1-5, with TRBD1 matching 7 bases. The specimen was CD4+ T cells from PBMCs. The CDR3 here is CASSRQGSQPQHF. CDR3 DNA sequence: TGTGCCAGCAGTCGACAGGGCTCTCAGCCCCAGCATTTT.